What follows are 27 T cell receptor beta chains derived from one specimen sequenced in a study of T cell therapy after organ transplantation. Assay: immunoSEQ multiplex PCR; the TCRdb copy retains only in-frame clones and omits some. The profile shows some 2,000 clones, about 70% of them singletons. These TCRs are of unknown antigen specificity. Time point of the sample: 20-29 weeks after completion of therapy. Sample: CD8+ T cells from blood, taken after autologous CMV-specific T cell therapy. The receptors were gathered from a human patient who had received a solid organ transplant and had CMV disease. The graft donor may have given rise to some T cells.

The chain couples TRBV25-1 to TRBJ2-5; no definite D call. The CDR3 has 10 amino acids. V gave up 2 bases and J gave up 5 bases, with 0 bases separating them. In germline, CDR1 is MGHDK, CDR2 SYGVNS. The CDR3 coding sequence is TGTGCCAGCAGTGAAGAGACCCAGTACTTC. Translating it yields CASSEETQYF.

This chain connects TRBV9 to TRBJ2-7, with a weak D call TRBD2 (6 bases). The CDR3 is 15 amino acids. Germline V lookup: CDR1 SGDLS, CDR2 YYNGEE. V lost 3 bases, J lost 3 bases, and 16 bases lay in between. The CDR3 here is CASSGQLRGDYEQYF. In DNA form, the CDR3 reads TGTGCCAGCAGCGGCCAACTACGCGGGGACTACGAGCAGTACTTC.

This clone was seen a few times. The chain joins TRBV9 to TRBJ2-5; D gene unclear. V was pared by 3 bases and J by 3 bases, with 6 bases between. The length of the CDR3 is 12 residues. Looked up from germline, CDR1 is SGDLS and CDR2 is YYNGEE. CDR3 nucleotide sequence: TGTGCCAGCAGCGACGATAAAGAGACCCAGTACTTC. Translating gives CASSDDKETQYF. Using reference TRBV9 and TRBJ2-5 for the parts outside the CDR3, the full variable domain is DSGVTQTPKHLITATGQRVTLRCSPRSGDLSVYWYQQSLDQGLQFLIQYYNGEERAKGNILERFSAQQFPDLHSELNLSSLELGDSALYFCASSDDKETQYFGPGTRLLVL.

The chain recombines TRBV27 with TRBJ2-7; 12 nucleotides line up with TRBD2. CDR1 is MNHEY, CDR2 SMNVEV, per germline (reference sequence). The V gene end was trimmed by 3 bases and the J gene end by 4 bases; junction bases not matched to a gene: 4. This CDR3 contains 15 residues. In DNA, the CDR3 is TGTGCCAGCAGTTTCTCGACTAGCGGGAGATACGAGCAGTACTTC. Its translation is CASSFSTSGRYEQYF.

The rearrangement uses TRBV27 and TRBJ2-5, with D possibly TRBD1 on 6 matching bases. This CDR3 spans 15 amino acids. Trimming stripped 1 base from V and 4 bases from J, with 13 bases between. Looked up from germline, CDR1 is MNHEY and CDR2 is SMNVEV (reference sequence). CDR3 sequence: CASSLYPGTTETQYF. The CDR3 bases are TGTGCCAGCAGTTTATATCCGGGGACAACAGAGACCCAGTACTTC.

The chain couples TRBV13 to TRBJ1-3; 7 positions agree with TRBD1. The CDR3 consists of 13 residues. Per the germline V gene, CDR1 is PRHDT and CDR2 is FYEKMQ (reference sequence). V lost 5 bases to trimming and J lost 4 bases; unmatched junction nucleotides: 2. CDR3 loop: CASSVGQGNTIYF. In nucleotides, the CDR3 is TGTGCCAGCAGCGTGGGACAGGGAAACACCATATATTTT.

The chain has TRBV4-3 and TRBJ2-7, with 12 positions matching TRBD2. The ends lost 2 bases at V and 6 bases at J; junction bases unmatched: 2. There are 14 residues in the CDR3. Germline CDR1 is LGHNA and CDR2 is YSLEER. CDR3 amino acids: CASSQILAGGEQYF. DNA for the CDR3: TGCGCCAGCAGCCAAATACTAGCGGGAGGCGAGCAGTACTTC.

This clone was counted a single time. The chain is built from TRBV6-6 and TRBJ1-3; D is uncertain. The CDR3 has 15 residues. Trimming shortened V by 3 bases and J by 1 base, and 10 bases separated the two germline ends. Germline V lookup: CDR1 MNHNY, CDR2 SVGAGI (reference sequence). Here the CDR3 reads CASSYTAHSGNTIYF. CDR3 DNA sequence: TGTGCCAGCAGTTATACAGCCCATTCTGGAAACACCATATATTTT.

The genes are TRBV5-8 and TRBJ2-7; TRBD1 might be the D (6 bases). V gave up 2 bases and J gave up 1 base, with 7 bases separating them. Germline V CDR1 and CDR2: SGHTS, YDEGEE. This CDR3 is 13 amino acids long. Here the CDR3 DNA reads TGTGCCAGCAGCTTACAGGGTTCCTACGAGCAGTACTTC. Amino acid sequence: CASSLQGSYEQYF.

This chain uses TRBV27 with TRBJ2-1; 7 nucleotides match TRBD2. This CDR3 contains 15 residues. CDR1 and CDR2 from the germline V gene are MNHEY and SMNVEV (reference sequence). J lost 8 bases, V lost 5 bases, and 12 bases had no gene match. The CDR3 protein is CASSPRSSGYDEQFF. CDR3 DNA sequence: TGTGCCAGCAGTCCCCGTAGTAGCGGGTACGATGAGCAGTTCTTC.

This clone was seen a few times. The rearrangement links TRBV28 to TRBJ2-5; 10 nucleotides agree with TRBD2. The CDR3 has 17 amino acids. Germline CDR1 is MDHEN and CDR2 is SYDVKM. J gave up 0 bases and V 5 bases, and 9 bases lay outside the gene matches. The CDR3 spells CASSHSTSGMYQETQYF. The CDR3 region has the DNA TGTGCCAGCAGTCACTCTACTAGCGGGATGTACCAAGAGACCCAGTACTTC.

Within the sample, this clone is large. CDR3 loop: CASSQPDSLGETQYF. The DNA for the CDR3 is TGCGCCAGCAGCCAGCCGGACAGTCTGGGAGAGACCCAGTACTTC. The chain carries TRBV4-1 and TRBJ2-5; perhaps TRBD1 as D (6 bases). The length of the CDR3 is 15 residues. Germline CDR1 reads MGHRA; CDR2 reads YSYEKL. V gave up 3 bases and J gave up 4 bases, with 15 bases separating them.

The chain has TRBV6-5 and TRBJ2-2, with a weak D call TRBD2 (6 bases). CDR1 MNHEY and CDR2 SVGAGI come from the germline V gene. CDR3 size: 15 residues. V was cut by 6 bases and J by 5 bases, with 16 bases left in between. CDR3 region: CASSPNREVTGELFF. CDR3 nucleotides: TGTGCCAGCAGCCCAAATAGGGAGGTGACCGGGGAGCTGTTTTTT.

By proportion, this clone is medium-sized. The sample contains more than one DNA sequence encoding this CDR3. J is TRBJ2-7 and V is TRBV7-9; the D call may be TRBD1 or TRBD2 (5 bases each). The CDR3 has 14 amino acids. CDR1 and CDR2 (germline): SEHNR, FQNEAQ (reference sequence). Trimming removed 1 base at V and 2 bases at J, with 9 bases between. The CDR3 coding sequence is TGTGCCAGCAGCTTAGTGCTGGGGGCCTACGAGCAGTACTTC. Amino acids: CASSLVLGAYEQYF.

The CDR3 is CASSEMGREVGYTF. The CDR3 DNA follows: TGTGCCAGCAGTGAAATGGGCAGGGAGGTCGGCTACACCTTC. The chain employs TRBV25-1 and TRBJ1-2; possible D gene TRBD1, 5 bases. The CDR3 consists of 14 residues. Trimming cost V 2 bases and J 8 bases, with 15 bases left between them. CDR1 is MGHDK and CDR2 is SYGVNS in the germline V gene.

This rearrangement joins TRBV27 to TRBJ1-2; D might be TRBD1 (5 bases). Germline lookup yields CDR1 MNHEY and CDR2 SMNVEV (reference sequence). This CDR3 spans 14 amino acids. The ends were cut back, 7 bases at V and 4 bases at J, with 16 bases in the middle. The DNA of the CDR3 is TGTGCCAGCACCAATATAGACAGATCCTATGGCTACACCTTC. As protein: CASTNIDRSYGYTF.

The V gene is TRBV4-2, the J gene TRBJ2-7, with TRBD2 matching 11 bases. J lost 2 bases, V lost 4 bases, and 10 bases had no gene match. Germline loops: CDR1 LGHNA, CDR2 YNFKEQ. There are 17 residues in the CDR3. The DNA of the CDR3 is TGTGCCAGCAGCCCCCCCTTAGCGGGAGGGCCAGCCTACGAGCAGTACTTC. Translating gives CASSPPLAGGPAYEQYF.

V is TRBV18 and J is TRBJ2-4, with D possibly being TRBD1 or TRBD2 (5 bases each). Germline CDR1 reads KGHSH; CDR2 reads LQKENI. The CDR3 is 15 residues long. V was clipped by 5 bases and J by 1 base, with 12 bases between them. The CDR3 coding sequence is TGTGCCAGCTCAACGGGGACGGGGGCCAAAAACATTCAGTACTTC. It translates to CASSTGTGAKNIQYF.

This chain uses TRBV7-8 with TRBJ2-7, with 9 nucleotides matching TRBD1. V lost 3 bases to trimming and J lost 1 base; unmatched junction nucleotides: 7. The CDR3 runs 16 residues. Germline V gene data show CDR1 as SGHVS and CDR2 as FQNEAQ. Here the CDR3 DNA reads TGTGCCAGCAGCTTCTTAGGACAGGGGCTATCCTACGAGCAGTACTTC. Translation gives CASSFLGQGLSYEQYF.

J is TRBJ2-7 and V is TRBV19, with 9 bases lining up with TRBD1. The CDR3 is made up of 14 amino acids. Germline CDR1 LNHDA, CDR2 SQIVND (reference sequence). The V gene end was trimmed by 8 bases and the J gene end by 4 bases; junction bases not matched to a gene: 9. The CDR3 nucleotides read TGTGCCAGTCGGGATACAGGGGGCGTATACGAGCAGTACTTC. It encodes CASRDTGGVYEQYF.

V and J are TRBV11-2 and TRBJ2-7; 8 bases line up with TRBD2. V dropped 3 bases and J dropped 7; count of bases not matched to a gene: 11. Germline CDR1 reads SGHAT; CDR2 reads FQNNGV. This CDR3 contains 15 residues. Here the CDR3 reads CASSFGTSGGNEQYF. CDR3 sequence (DNA): TGTGCCAGCAGCTTTGGTACTAGCGGTGGAAATGAGCAGTACTTC.

V is TRBV28 and J is TRBJ2-3, with 13 nucleotides matching TRBD2. The V gene end was trimmed by 5 bases and the J gene end by 3 bases; junction bases not matched to a gene: 8. Germline values: CDR1 MDHEN, CDR2 SYDVKM. CDR3 length: 17 amino acids. The CDR3 reads CASSPRTSGSRTDTQYF. CDR3 DNA: TGTGCCAGCAGTCCTCGGACTAGCGGGAGTCGAACAGATACGCAGTATTTT.

The genes are TRBV7-3 and TRBJ2-3; 9 positions agree with TRBD2. CDR3 length: 16 amino acids. Germline loops: CDR1 SGHTA, CDR2 FQGTGA. V was pared by 5 bases and J by 6 bases, with 12 bases of the junction left unmatched. CDR3 residues: CASSTILAGIADTQYF. The CDR3 DNA is TGTGCCAGCAGCACCATACTAGCGGGTATAGCGGATACGCAGTATTTT.

The V gene is TRBV2, the J gene TRBJ2-7; tentative D call: TRBD2 (5 bases). The CDR3 consists of 15 residues. The ends were cut back, 2 bases at V and 3 bases at J, with 14 bases in the middle. The germline gives CDR1 SNHLY, CDR2 FYNNEI. CDR3 residues: CASSESLIGSYEQYF. The CDR3 DNA reads as TGTGCCAGCAGTGAAAGTCTTATTGGGAGCTACGAGCAGTACTTC.

The chain recombines TRBV11-3 with TRBJ1-2; D gene ambiguous. Germline V lookup: CDR1 SGHNT, CDR2 YENEEA. The V end lost 2 bases, the J end lost 4 bases, and 14 bases lay between the germline ends. The length of the CDR3 is 15 residues. The chain's CDR3 is CASSLRSGDFYGYTF. In DNA form, the CDR3 reads TGTGCCAGCAGCTTAAGGTCGGGAGACTTCTATGGCTACACCTTC. Full variable domain (outside the CDR3, taken from reference TRBV11-3 and TRBJ1-2): EAGVVQSPRYKIIEKKQPVAFWCNPISGHNTLYWYLQNLGQGPELLIRYENEEAVDDSQLPKDRFSAERLKGVDSTLKIQPAELGDSAVYLCASSLRSGDFYGYTFGSGTRLTVV.

This chain links TRBV30 with TRBJ2-7, with TRBD1 as a possible D gene (6 bases). The CDR3 extends over 14 amino acids. The germline V and J ends were trimmed by 2 bases and 2 bases, with 13 bases remaining between them. The germline V gene encodes CDR1 GTSNPN and CDR2 SVGIG (reference sequence). The CDR3 region is CAWSPDSRTYEQYF. The CDR3 DNA reads TGTGCCTGGAGTCCGGACAGCCGAACCTACGAGCAGTACTTC.

This sequence joins TRBV9 and TRBJ2-7; no clear D gene. The V gene lost 4 bases and the J gene lost 1 base, with 9 bases spanning the gap. This CDR3 has 13 amino acids. Per the germline V gene, CDR1 is SGDLS and CDR2 is YYNGEE. The CDR3: CASSPPSSYEQYF. CDR3 DNA: TGTGCCAGCAGCCCCCCATCGTCCTACGAGCAGTACTTC. Looking up the rest from reference TRBV9 and TRBJ2-7 gives the full variable domain: DSGVTQTPKHLITATGQRVTLRCSPRSGDLSVYWYQQSLDQGLQFLIQYYNGEERAKGNILERFSAQQFPDLHSELNLSSLELGDSALYFCASSPPSSYEQYFGPGTRLTVT.